This T cell receptor (beta chain) was sequenced in a study of OX40 agonist ivuxolimab in advanced cancers. The overall study: Ivuxolimab is an agonistic anti-OX40 (CD134) antibody, and patients were treated with it. Partial responses were achieved by three patients, of whom one had hepatocellular carcinoma and two had cutaneous melanoma. General study results and limits: Some nonresponders also had low normalized T-cell clonal expansion.

People who had autoimmune disease history or systemic immunosuppression were excluded. Libraries were prepared by immunoSEQ multiplex PCR; TCRdb keeps only in-frame clonotypes and omits some of them. Counted here are more than 55,000 clones, over 70% occurring once; the ten biggest clones make up approximately 5%. V lost 8 bases, J lost 3 bases, and 20 bases lay in between. The length of the CDR3 is 15 residues. Germline assignment: CDR1 MNHNS and CDR2 SASEGT. With regard to this clone: What it binds is not known.

The receptor's source is an adult with an advanced solid tumor such as melanoma, head and neck, liver or kidney cancer. The material was CD4+ or CD8+ T cells sorted from blood, obtained in a trial of the OX40 agonist ivuxolimab. The chain combines TRBV6-1 with TRBJ2-7, with D possibly matching TRBD2 (5 bases). The CDR3 DNA reads TGTGCCAGCTCTAGGGCCTTCCGAGGAGGCTACGAGCAGTACTTC. Translation gives CASSRAFRGGYEQYF.